This T cell receptor beta chain stems from a study of long-term antiretroviral therapy in people with HIV (dated by TCRdb to between 2021 and 2023). Some background on the complete study: The earliest samples were collected approximately a decade before the 2015 WHO recommendation for immediate ART, a period when ART was typically delayed until CD4 counts fell. A retrospective serial study tested whether ART initiation and durable HIV suppression were associated with changes in peripheral blood TRB repertoire composition and diversity. The cohort contributed about 200 cryopreserved PBMC samples from 25 to 35 adults with confirmed HIV infection, collected serially over a mean of approximately six years (range 1-12). About 35% of the 30 participants with HIV were female. No cross-contamination during QIAcube processing was seen in test extractions of a monoclonal T-cell line run alongside roughly 30 polyclonal samples. The full study reports these points: A significant increase in TRB diversity was found to be associated with ART initiation, although TRB diversity was observed to remain significantly below that of transplant donor controls even after long-term ART. Limited PBMC availability meant only the TCR beta chain was sequenced, without alpha chain pairing. The samples were dated from the mid-2000s to the late 2010s, and the ART regimens that were used may be less effective than current ART regimens. Because pre-ART samples had limited cell numbers, unsorted PBMC were profiled rather than sorted CD4+ and CD8+ T cells. Compared with controls, HIV repertoires had narrower CDR3 length ranges, and the network structure pointed to an antigen-experienced repertoire that shifted only slightly toward naive after ART. Inferences about post-ART repertoire changes are limited because no data were available on ART adherence, viral resistance or therapy changes. At every time point, the repertoire was dominated by expanded TRB clones first identified before ART initiation, although this dominance fluctuated and, in many PLHIV, declined after ART.

As regards this clone: Its antigen is still unknown. Base qualities are not at hand, and no much larger clone is one base apart.

The junction carries 10 bases between V and J, which are trimmed by 1 base and 4 bases respectively. The CDR3 measures 14 amino acids from cysteine to phenylalanine. The CDR3 DNA has 42 bases and is translated from base 1. The germline V gene (reference sequence) supplies CDR1 LNHNV and CDR2 YYDKDF. The immunoSEQ hsTCRB v3.0 assay was used at survey level resolution to sequence the TRB variable region. The targeted TRB sequencing depth was about 40,000-55,000 T-cell genomes per sample. An Illumina MiSeq with a v3 150-cycle kit was used to sequence the pooled TRB libraries. In the paper's pipeline: Repertoire analysis ran in R within a reproducible Nextflow workflow covering QC, data transformation and analysis. LymphoSeq2, an R package for exploring AIRR-Seq data, was used to implement the custom analyses. A few samples that yielded fewer than 5000 total TRB sequences were excluded, so that approximately 170 HIV repertoires were analyzed. Among the roughly 180 retained HIV repertoires, 55 to 60 were collected before ART initiation and 120 to 130 after ART initiation. Repertoires were downsampled to 5000 TRB nucleotide sequences, with summary statistics averaged over 100 downsampling iterations. TRB sequences were retained for analysis only if CDR3 regions of at least seven amino acids were present. Diversity was assessed using a clonality score derived from Shannon entropy and using the Gini coefficient. In the repertoire networks, any two of the top 5000 CDR3 amino acid sequences were connected whenever the two sequences differed by an edit distance of one. GLIPH2 predicted antigen specificity groups and MHC restriction for TRB CDR3 amino acid sequences. Known CMV, EBV, HIV or tissue antigen associations were flagged by matching CDR3 amino acid sequences against VDJdb and McPAS-TCR. Pre-ART, post-ART and control groups were compared with Wilcoxon signed-rank tests and Holm-Bonferroni correction. The clones in this table, taken by TCRdb from immuneACCESS, are in-frame only. Not every clone is retained; where verified, under half of the shortfall comes from an unresolved V gene, and the cause of the rest is unknown. V and J calls and clone size are as listed in that table; D and trimming were resolved from the DNA. This sample lists 25,000 to 35,000 clones; roughly 97% were detected once. The top ten hold around 3.1% of the sample.

To be included, a participant needed at least one PBMC sample from before ART initiation plus at least two post-ART samples. All participants with HIV were treated in the United States of America. Cryopreserved samples of roughly 0.85-11 million PBMC were thawed and washed before DNA extraction. At the time of the earliest PBMC sample for each participant with HIV, ages ranged from roughly 23 to 60 years. Each participant contributed PBMC samples from 1-4 timepoints before ART initiation and 2-8 timepoints after ART initiation, with a median of 7 samples. Serial HIV viral load, CD4+ T-cell count, ART history and demographic data were obtained for every participant. Genomic DNA was extracted from unsorted PBMC with a Qiagen kit on a QIAcube, with processing performed in batches of 12 samples.

The sequence was obtained from a man aged 30 to 39 with HIV. The chain was built from TRBV15 and TRBJ2-5; TRBD2 could be the D gene, as 6 bases match. The material sequenced was unsorted PBMCs, taken 6.9 years after starting antiretroviral therapy. In nucleotide form, the sequence is TGTGCCACCAGCAGAGCCGGACTATCAGAGACCCAGTACTTC. Translated, it gives CATSRAGLSETQYF. The entire variable domain, with the stretches around the CDR3 drawn from the reference TRBV15 and TRBJ2-5 proteins, is DAMVIQNPRYQVTQFGKPVTLSCSQTLNHNVMYWYQQKSSQAPKLLFHYYDKDFNNEADTPDNFQSRRPNTSFCFLDIRSPGLGDTAMYLCATSRAGLSETQYFGPGTRLLVL.